A selection of T cell receptor beta chains follows, all from one sample in a study of metastatic and nonmetastatic thyroid tumors. TCRdb re-called clones via MiXCR from the PCR reads. The data show some 4,300 clones, around 30% seen once. Sequencing input: adjacent normal tissue. Source of these receptors: a male donor with papillary thyroid cancer or a benign thyroid nodule (not recorded which). Some clones in this sample may be carry-over from other donors' samples. The CDR3 runs from the conserved cysteine through the conserved F or W. A D gene is named only where the DNA matches it firmly. Rows give clone size only sometimes, using once, few, many, or a class for an expanded clone.

abundance: NA; v_gene: TRBV7-2; d_gene: TRBD2; j_gene: TRBJ2-1; CDR3nt: TGTGCCAGCAGCTTAGCGGCGGGGGGCTTATACAATGAGCAGTTCTTC; CDR3aa: CASSLAAGGLYNEQFF
abundance: NA; v_gene: TRBV11-2; d_gene: NA; j_gene: TRBJ2-1; CDR3nt: TGTGCCAGCAGCTTGGAAAGTGAGCAGTTCTTC; CDR3aa: CASSLESEQFF
abundance: medium-sized; v_gene: TRBV7-2; d_gene: TRBD1; j_gene: TRBJ2-5; CDR3nt: TGTGCCAGCAGCCAGGACAGGGGGGGAGAGACCCAGTACTTC; CDR3aa: CASSQDRGGETQYF
abundance: NA; v_gene: TRBV9; d_gene: NA; j_gene: TRBJ2-3; CDR3nt: TGTGCCAGCAGCGTAGGGGCTATCGGGGGTGTTACAGATACTCACTATTTT; CDR3aa: CASSVGAIGGVTDTHYF
abundance: once; v_gene: TRBV30; d_gene: TRBD2; j_gene: TRBJ2-1; CDR3nt: TGTGCCTTAGGAGTAGGGCTAGCGGCCTACAATGAGCAGTTCTTC; CDR3aa: CALGVGLAAYNEQFF
abundance: NA; v_gene: TRBV18; d_gene: NA; j_gene: TRBJ2-2; CDR3nt: TGTGCCAGCTCATCTTATGCCAGATTGAACACCGGGGAGCTGTTTTTT; CDR3aa: CASSSYARLNTGELFF
abundance: NA; v_gene: TRBV6-4; d_gene: TRBD1; j_gene: TRBJ1-3; CDR3nt: TGTGCCAGCGTGGACAGGGACTCTGGAAACACCATATATTTT; CDR3aa: CASVDRDSGNTIYF
abundance: many; v_gene: TRBV30; d_gene: TRBD2; j_gene: TRBJ2-3; CDR3nt: TGTGCCTGGGTAGCGGGAGGGCCCGGTCCGCAGTATTTT; CDR3aa: CAWVAGGPGPQYF
abundance: many; v_gene: TRBV3-1; d_gene: NA; j_gene: TRBJ2-3; CDR3nt: TGTGCCAGCAGCCAAAGCGGCGACTTCACAGATACGCAGTATTTT; CDR3aa: CASSQSGDFTDTQYF
abundance: NA; v_gene: TRBV20-1; d_gene: TRBD1; j_gene: TRBJ2-7; CDR3nt: TGCAGTGCAACCTGGACAGGGAACTCCTACGAGCAGTACTTC; CDR3aa: CSATWTGNSYEQYF
abundance: NA; v_gene: TRBV2; d_gene: NA; j_gene: TRBJ2-2; CDR3nt: TGTGCCAGCAGTCGAGATAATACGGGCACCGGGGAGCTGTTTTTT; CDR3aa: CASSRDNTGTGELFF
abundance: few; v_gene: TRBV28; d_gene: NA; j_gene: TRBJ2-7; CDR3nt: TGTGCCAGCAGTTTAGGTACCTACGAGCAGTACTTC; CDR3aa: CASSLGTYEQYF
abundance: few; v_gene: TRBV28; d_gene: TRBD2; j_gene: TRBJ2-1; CDR3nt: TGTGCCAGCAATTGCGGGAGTTCCTACAATGAGCAGTTCTTC; CDR3aa: CASNCGSSYNEQFF
abundance: NA; v_gene: TRBV6-6; d_gene: TRBD2; j_gene: TRBJ2-1; CDR3nt: TGTGCCAGCAGTTACATGGGGGGGAACGATGAGCAGTTCTTC; CDR3aa: CASSYMGGNDEQFF
abundance: few; v_gene: TRBV24-1; d_gene: NA; j_gene: TRBJ1-2; CDR3nt: TGTGCCACCAGTGACGCCCGACAGCGTGATGGCTACACCTTC; CDR3aa: CATSDARQRDGYTF